This is a list of T cell receptor beta chains from one sample in a study of immune heterogeneity within non-small cell lung tumors. TCRdb ran MiXCR on the multiplex PCR reads and lists one entry per CDR3 protein. The data contain around 30,000 distinct CDR3 sequences, approximately 30% of them seen just once; the ten biggest clones take up around 4.1%. The sequenced material came from lung tumor tissue. The receptors were gathered from a man aged 40-49 years with non-small cell lung cancer. CDR3s include the opening cysteine and the closing phenylalanine or tryptophan.

V	length	J	CDR3
TRBV6-4	14	TRBJ1-1	CASSDSSRGTEPFF
TRBV20-1	13	TRBJ1-6	CSASRGNNSPLHF
TRBV11-2	13	TRBJ1-2	CASSTPDGYGYTF
TRBV4-1	16	TRBJ2-3	CASSQEGWRATDTQYF
TRBV20-1	11	TRBJ1-1	CSALQNTEAFF
TRBV6-1	11	TRBJ2-7	CASHGSYEQYF
TRBV6-5	18	TRBJ2-7	CASSYSPIRAGHHYEQYF
TRBV6-4	15	TRBJ2-7	CASSDKAGVSYEQYF
TRBV6-1	15	TRBJ2-1	CASSETGHLYNEQFF
TRBV20-1	14	TRBJ2-1	CSARRDTSSNERFF
TRBV11-2	13	TRBJ1-1	CASSLNQQTEAFF
TRBV3-1	14	TRBJ1-5	CASSPQGSGQPQHF
TRBV6-1	14	TRBJ1-2	CASSADRGNYGYTF
TRBV7-2	16	TRBJ2-7	CASSPRTSGVSHEQYF
TRBV12-3/TRBV12-4	15	TRBJ2-1	CASSPLAGCKNEQFF
TRBV20-1	14	TRBJ2-7	CSATGQGLSYEQYF
TRBV20-1	15	TRBJ2-7	CGARPEREGLWEQYF
TRBV24-1	14	TRBJ1-5	CATSPQGREAPQHF
TRBV11-3	14	TRBJ2-5	CASSLSPGSETQYF
TRBV7-9	14	TRBJ1-4	CASSSGQGVEKLFF
TRBV5-1	14	TRBJ2-1	CASSLPKTNNEQFF
TRBV2	14	TRBJ2-7	CASRVDRGKNEQYF
TRBV19	13	TRBJ2-3	CASSVGGVDTQYF
TRBV30	11	TRBJ2-5	CARSVLETQYF
TRBV4-2	15	TRBJ1-4	CASSQRRTEAEKLFF
TRBV11-3	14	TRBJ2-7	CARSPPGQGRKQYF
TRBV11-3	15	TRBJ1-3	CASSFRGGRGNTIYF
TRBV27	16	TRBJ1-5	CASSFTGTTSNQPQHF
TRBV6-1	14	TRBJ1-1	CASSGGGMKYEAFF
TRBV4-3	13	TRBJ1-1	CASSQPGIYEAFF
TRBV24-1	19	TRBJ2-5	CATSDTSGTSGRSRETQYF
TRBV20-1	18	TRBJ2-1	CSASSDGSGRSSCNEQFF
TRBV4-2	15	TRBJ1-2	CASSQDQNSNYGYTF
TRBV3-1	17	TRBJ1-4	CASSRSPSTGGNEKLFF
TRBV11-2	17	TRBJ1-5	CASRTTNRDRGNQPQHF
TRBV10-3	16	TRBJ2-1	CAISESGLASYNEQFF
TRBV4-1	16	TRBJ1-2	CASSPNQGGWVNGYTF
TRBV12-5	13	TRBJ2-4	CASGWGADGIQYF
TRBV6-6	15	TRBJ1-1	CASSYSRDRDTEAFF
TRBV28	12	TRBJ2-7	CASNSPRYEQYF
TRBV24-1	14	TRBJ1-5	CATSDPPSNEPQHF
TRBV5-1	15	TRBJ2-5	CASSRDRGVSHTQYF
TRBV28	21	TRBJ1-5	CASSSILSLPGQAGANQPQHF
TRBV27	15	TRBJ1-6	CASSLSDRGVSPLHF
TRBV7-9	14	TRBJ1-2	CAGSLFPDRDGYTF
TRBV7-2	16	TRBJ2-2	CASSLSGGRVSGELFF
TRBV6-2/TRBV6-3	17	TRBJ2-3	CASSIPLGAGAPHTQYF
TRBV6-4	20	TRBJ1-6	CASSDSWGPDGPSYNSPLHF
TRBV7-9	14	TRBJ2-5	CASSLAQNQETQYF